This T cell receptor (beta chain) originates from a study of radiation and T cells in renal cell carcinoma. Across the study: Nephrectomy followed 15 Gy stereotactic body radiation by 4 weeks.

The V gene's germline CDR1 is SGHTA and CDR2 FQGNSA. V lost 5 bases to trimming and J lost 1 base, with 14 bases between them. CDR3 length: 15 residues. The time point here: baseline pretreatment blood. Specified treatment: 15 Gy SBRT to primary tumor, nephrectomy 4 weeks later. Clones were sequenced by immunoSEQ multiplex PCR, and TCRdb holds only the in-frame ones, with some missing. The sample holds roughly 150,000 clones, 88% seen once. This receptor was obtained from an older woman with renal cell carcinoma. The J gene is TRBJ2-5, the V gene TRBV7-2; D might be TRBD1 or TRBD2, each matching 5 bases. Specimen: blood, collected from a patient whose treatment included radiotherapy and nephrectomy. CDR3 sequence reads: CASSPMRGAQETQYF. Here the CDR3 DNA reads TGTGCCAGCAGCCCCATGAGAGGGGCCCAAGAGACCCAGTACTTC.